This TCR beta chain is drawn from a study of CD8 T cells in ankylosing spondylitis. Germline values: CDR1 SNHLY, CDR2 FYNNEI. The V segment lost 10 bases and the J segment 5 bases; nucleotides outside the gene matches: 17. CDR3 size: 18 residues. TCRdb re-called the 5' RACE reads through MiXCR, storing one row per CDR3 protein. Among hundreds of thousands of distinct CDR3 sequences listed, under 35% were seen once. The clonotype originates from a male donor with ankylosing spondylitis or in good health (not recorded which). The sample comprised blood, either unsorted or a sorted T cell fraction (not recorded which). The rearrangement joins TRBV2 to TRBJ2-2, with 12 nucleotides matching TRBD1. The DNA for the CDR3 is TGTGCCACCGCAGGAGGGACAGGGGGCAATCGGGAAACCGGGGAGCTGTTTTTT. Translation gives CATAGGTGGNRETGELFF.